The rows below give T cell receptor beta chains drawn from one sample of a study of blood T cell repertoires in COVID-19. Sequencing used immunoSEQ multiplex PCR; TCRdb keeps in-frame clones, though not all of them. The sample carries 250,000 to 300,000 clones, less than 90% recorded once. The source material was peripheral blood. These receptors were obtained from a man in his sixties who had recovered from COVID-19. CDR3s include the opening cysteine and the closing phenylalanine or tryptophan. The D gene is left open where the match is weak. Clone size is not always given. Where it is, it says once, few, many or a class for expanded clones.

once	TRBJ2-7	TRBV28	12	-	CASSLGRREQYF
-	TRBJ2-7	TRBV5-1	17	-	CASSGAGWAAPRDEQYF
-	TRBJ1-1	TRBV4-2	14	TRBD1	CASSQYRGNTEAFF
-	TRBJ2-7	TRBV3-1/TRBV3-2	15	TRBD1	CASSPGTGLRGEQYF
-	TRBJ2-7	TRBV6-5	15	TRBD2	CASRTPGLKYNEQYF
-	TRBJ2-7	TRBV14	14	-	CASSPGVLAGEQYF
-	TRBJ1-5	TRBV19	13	-	CASRGPGVQPQHF
few	TRBJ1-3	TRBV19	15	TRBD1	CASSLQGSAGNTIYF
-	TRBJ2-7	TRBV5-4	14	TRBD1	CASSLDRASYEQYF
-	TRBJ2-1	TRBV15	14	-	CATSVRGRNNEQFF
-	TRBJ1-3	TRBV15	16	-	CATSRDPPSSGNTIYF
-	TRBJ1-5	TRBV6-5	13	-	CASSYSPIQPQHF
-	TRBJ1-2	TRBV11-1	14	-	CASSEEGRGYGYTF
-	TRBJ1-1	TRBV7-8	15	-	CASSFYREGNTEAFF
-	TRBJ2-7	TRBV18	15	TRBD1	CASSRGQGNPYEQYF
-	TRBJ2-2	TRBV4-2	14	TRBD2	CASSRKREGGELFF
-	TRBJ1-5	TRBV6-5	15	TRBD1	CASSPDRGGNQPQHF
few	TRBJ2-1	TRBV7-2	14	-	CASSLAGAYNEQFF
-	TRBJ2-7	TRBV2	12	-	CASMGGRYEQYF
-	TRBJ2-1	TRBV9	12	TRBD2	CASSVGRGEQFF
-	TRBJ1-6	TRBV5-1	13	-	CASSWGDNSPLHF
-	TRBJ2-5	TRBV27	16	-	CASSLFGTQTQETQYF
-	TRBJ2-1	TRBV29-1	11	-	CSVLLNNEQFF
-	TRBJ1-5	TRBV5-1	15	-	CASSPGQVSNQPQHF
once	TRBJ2-3	TRBV9	17	TRBD1	CASSVAGGGWGTDTQYF
-	TRBJ2-5	TRBV7-8	15	TRBD1	CASSSQGKDRETQYF
-	TRBJ2-2	TRBV6-5	14	-	CASRVERNTGELFF
-	TRBJ1-4	TRBV15	18	-	CATSRDRFGFSTNEKLFF
-	TRBJ1-2	TRBV30	13	-	CAWRSAALDGYTF